This entry describes one TCR beta chain. Per the authors' pipeline: Estimation of nucleated cell counts relied on the amplification of reference gene primers. The repertoire was sequenced with immunoSEQ multiplex PCR; TCRdb's copy has only in-frame clones and lacks some. V, J and clone size reflect that table, while D and trimming were determined from the DNA. The sample contains approximately 140,000 clones, around 87% of which appear only once. The sample originates from a study of blood T cell repertoires in COVID-19. The CDR3 totals 13 residues. The J segment lost 4 bases and the V segment lost 4 bases, leaving 2 bases of the junction unmatched. Germline CDR1 and CDR2: WNHNN and SYGVQD (reference sequence).

Sequencing input: peripheral blood. The TCR originated in a man aged 70-80 years with active COVID-19. V and J are TRBV10-1 and TRBJ1-1, with 8 bases lining up with TRBD1. The CDR3 region is CASSGGQGTEAFF. The CDR3 region has the DNA TGCGCCAGCAGTGGCGGACAGGGCACTGAAGCTTTCTTT.